This TCR beta chain was retrieved from a study of Graves' ophthalmopathy and Graves' hyperthyroidism. Amplification from RNA transcripts yielded the TCR beta CDR3 regions. Following a first-round RT-PCR that used HTBI primers, a second-round multiplex PCR was carried out. A single record per CDR3 protein comes from TCRdb applying MiXCR to the multiplex PCR reads. The data show about 210,000 distinct CDR3 sequences, 25% to 30% seen once. Per the germline V gene, CDR1 is MNHEY and CDR2 is SVGAGI. The CDR3 covers 19 residues. Trimming left V 8 bases short and J 0 bases short, with 25 bases between. This clonotype was observed many times.

The genes are TRBV6-5 and TRBJ2-2, with a possible D match to TRBD2 (6 bases). The sequence came from a man aged 50 or older with Graves' ophthalmopathy. Specimen: peripheral blood. The CDR3 reads CASYPRRGTDGPNTGELFF. The CDR3 nucleotides are TGTGCCAGCTACCCACGACGGGGGACGGACGGACCGAACACCGGGGAGCTGTTTTTT.